Shown below are 24 T cell receptor beta chains from a single sample sequenced in a study of T cell responses to AZD1222 COVID-19 vaccine (dated by TCRdb to the early 2020s). The library was produced with the immunoSEQ multiplex PCR assay. TCRdb provides this immuneACCESS table in a form limited to in-frame rearrangements. Some clones are lacking; in checked studies, under half of them reflect an unresolved V gene, and why the rest are absent is not known. The sample table contains 120,000 to 150,000 clones; only one count was recorded for roughly 89% of them. Of the sample, less than 5.5% falls within the top ten clones. The time point label for this specimen denotes: baseline before first vaccination. Material: peripheral blood, obtained on day 0 of AZD1222 vaccination. These receptor sequences come from an adult in good health.

V and J are TRBV6-5 and TRBJ2-5; the D is unclear. V lost 1 base and J 5 bases, leaving 2 bases between the germline ends. The CDR3 is 11 residues long. Germline lookup yields CDR1 MNHEY and CDR2 SVGAGI. The DNA of the CDR3 is TGTGCCAGCAGTTACTTGGAGACCCAGTACTTC. Its translation is CASSYLETQYF.

This sequence joins TRBV4-2 and TRBJ1-4; 8 nucleotides line up with TRBD1. With V trimmed by 4 bases and J by 8 bases, 15 bases remained unmatched. The CDR3 sequence is 17 residues long. CDR1 and CDR2 from the germline V gene are LGHNA and YNFKEQ. DNA of the CDR3: TGTGCCAGCAGCCGCTTGACCTTGGACAGGGACGAGGAAAAACTGTTTTTT. This translates into CASSRLTLDRDEEKLFF.

The V call is TRBV2, the J call TRBJ2-1; D remains ambiguous. This CDR3 contains 14 residues. Between the trimmed V and J ends, which lost 8 bases and 3 bases, there was a span of 14 bases. CDR1 and CDR2 from the germline V gene are SNHLY and FYNNEI. This chain's CDR3 is CASQDGGLYNEQFF. The CDR3 DNA reads TGTGCCAGCCAGGACGGCGGCCTCTACAATGAGCAGTTCTTC. The full variable domain, in which reference TRBV2 and TRBJ2-1 provide the parts outside the CDR3, is EPEVTQTPSHQVTQMGQEVILRCVPISNHLYFYWYRQILGQKVEFLVSFYNNEISEKSEIFDDQFSVERPDGSNFTLKIRSTKLEDSAMYFCASQDGGLYNEQFFGPGTRLTVL.

This chain links TRBV7-2 with TRBJ1-3, with 7 bases aligning to TRBD1. V lost 11 bases to trimming and J lost 2 bases; unmatched junction nucleotides: 6. Germline CDR1 SGHTA, CDR2 FQGNSA. The CDR3 has 13 residues. CDR3 loop: CASEQGTGNTIYF. The CDR3 DNA sequence: TGTGCCTCCGAACAGGGGACTGGAAACACCATATATTTT.

The chain's CDR3 is CASSGTRVEQFF. CDR3 nucleotide sequence: TGTGCCAGCTCAGGGACTAGGGTTGAGCAGTTCTTC. V usage is TRBV18 and J usage is TRBJ2-1; 8 bases match TRBD2. This CDR3 comprises 12 residues. The germline V gene has CDR1 KGHSH and CDR2 LQKENI. The trim removed 5 bases at V and 9 bases at J, leaving 3 bases unmatched. Based on the CDR3 plus reference TRBV18 and TRBJ2-1, the full variable domain is NAGVMQNPRHLVRRRGQEARLRCSPMKGHSHVYWYRQLPEEGLKFMVYLQKENIIDESGMPKERFSAEFPKEGPSILRIQQVVRGDSAAYFCASSGTRVEQFFGPGTRLTVL.

J is TRBJ2-5 and V is TRBV12-3 or TRBV12-4, with D uncertain. V was pared by 3 bases and J by 4 bases, with 6 bases between. The CDR3 contains 12 residues. Here the CDR3 DNA reads TGTGCCAGCAGTTTTACTCGAGAGACCCAGTACTTC. Its protein product is CASSFTRETQYF.

V gene TRBV7-3 combines with J gene TRBJ2-3; D remains unclear. CDR3 length: 14 residues. Germline-derived CDR1 and CDR2 are SGHTA and FQGTGA. V shed 2 bases and J shed 0 bases, with 6 bases lying between them. The CDR3 nucleotides are TGTGCCAGCAGCTTATCGGGCAGCACAGATACGCAGTATTTT. Translated, it gives CASSLSGSTDTQYF.

This clone was recorded only once. V and J are TRBV12-2 and TRBJ1-2. TRBV12-2 counts as a pseudogene. The CDR3 extends over 13 amino acids. CDR3 nucleotides: TGTGCAAGTCGCAGAGGGGGGGATGGAGGCTACACCTTC. Translated: CASRRGGDGGYTF.

The chain recombines TRBV3-1 (or the pseudogene TRBV3-2) with TRBJ2-7; weak D call: TRBD1 (6 bases). Germline assignment: CDR1 LGHDT and CDR2 YNNKEL (reference sequence). V was cut by 2 bases and J by 6 bases, with 17 bases left in between. This CDR3 has 15 residues. CDR3 sequence (DNA): TGTGCCAGCAGCCAAACTCAGGGGCAGTTTAGCGAGCAGTACTTC. Its translation: CASSQTQGQFSEQYF.

The J gene is TRBJ2-3, the V gene TRBV11-3, with unresolved D. Germline lookup yields CDR1 SGHNT and CDR2 YENEEA. This CDR3 has 14 amino acids. Between the trimmed V and J ends, which lost 5 bases and 1 base, there was a span of 10 bases. The CDR3 bases are TGTGCCAGCAGCCCGCCCGGGCGCACAGATACGCAGTATTTT. Translated: CASSPPGRTDTQYF.

The CDR3 is CASSEVSGRGTGELFF. The CDR3 bases are TGTGCCAGCAGTGAAGTTAGCGGGAGGGGTACCGGGGAGCTGTTTTTT. V and J are TRBV6-1 and TRBJ2-2; 11 bases agree with TRBD2. The J segment lost 5 bases and the V segment lost 1 base, leaving 3 bases of the junction unmatched. This CDR3 has 16 residues. Germline-derived CDR1 and CDR2 are MNHNS and SASEGT.

The chain has TRBV5-4 and TRBJ2-7; D may be TRBD2 (6 bases). The CDR3 covers 11 residues. Germline CDR1 and CDR2: SGHNT and YYREEE (reference sequence). V was trimmed by 3 bases and J by 5 bases, leaving 6 bases between them. CDR3 protein: CASSWRDEQYF. DNA for the CDR3: TGTGCCAGCAGCTGGAGGGACGAGCAGTACTTC.

The gene calls are TRBV5-4 and TRBJ2-4; possibly TRBD2 for D (5 bases). Germline V gene sequence: CDR1 SGHNT, CDR2 YYREEE (reference sequence). The CDR3 spans 14 residues. V was trimmed by 4 bases and J by 0 bases, leaving 8 bases between them. Here the CDR3 reads CASSPRVAKNIQYF. The CDR3 nucleotides are TGTGCCAGCAGCCCGCGGGTAGCCAAAAACATTCAGTACTTC.

The chain is built from TRBV4-1 and TRBJ2-3; D unclear. The CDR3 sequence is 15 residues long. The ends were cut back, 2 bases at V and 5 bases at J, with 14 bases in the middle. Germline CDR1 is MGHRA and CDR2 is YSYEKL. The CDR3 sequence: CASSQISYLGDTQYF. In nucleotides, the CDR3 is TGCGCCAGCAGCCAAATCTCATATTTGGGAGATACGCAGTATTTT.

The chain links TRBV7-2 to TRBJ2-2; the D is unclear. The germline V and J ends were trimmed by 5 bases and 0 bases, with 16 bases remaining between them. The CDR3 extends over 17 amino acids. The germline V gene encodes CDR1 SGHTA and CDR2 FQGNSA. The CDR3 DNA is TGTGCCAGCAGCCCCCGACCGCCCCACGCGAACACCGGGGAGCTGTTTTTT. Translated, it gives CASSPRPPHANTGELFF.

The gene calls are TRBV12-3 or TRBV12-4 and TRBJ1-1; D is undetermined. This CDR3 spans 12 amino acids. Trimming removed 2 bases from V and 6 bases from J, with 7 bases in between. The CDR3 spells CASSLSGAEAFF. The CDR3 DNA reads TGTGCCAGCAGTTTAAGTGGGGCTGAAGCTTTCTTT.

The CDR3 sequence: CASTIGSPFGYTF. The CDR3 DNA sequence: TGTGCCAGTACCATAGGTTCTCCTTTTGGCTACACCTTC. This rearrangement joins TRBV12-3 or TRBV12-4 to TRBJ1-2, with D uncertain. CDR3 length equals 13 residues. Trimming left V 9 bases short and J 7 bases short, with 18 bases between.

This clone appeared once. Here the CDR3 reads CATSKHRGTESYNEQFF. The CDR3 DNA reads as TGTGCCACCAGCAAGCACCGCGGGACAGAGTCCTACAATGAGCAGTTCTTC. The chain combines TRBV15 with TRBJ2-1; a possible D gene is TRBD1 (7 bases). Germline CDR1 and CDR2: LNHNV and YYDKDF (reference sequence). This CDR3 has 17 amino acids. Trimming removed 4 bases at V and 1 base at J, with 17 bases between.

V is TRBV5-4 and J is TRBJ2-2, with a tentative D call TRBD2 (7 bases). The germline V and J ends were trimmed by 4 bases and 3 bases, with 16 bases remaining between them. From germline, CDR1 is SGHNT and CDR2 YYREEE (reference sequence). This CDR3 region has 16 residues. The CDR3 DNA reads TGTGCCAGCAGCACCCAAATAGGGGGGGACACCGGGGAGCTGTTTTTT. Its protein product is CASSTQIGGDTGELFF.

This clone occurred a few times. The chain recombines TRBV19 with TRBJ2-5, with 14 nucleotides matching TRBD2. Trimming took 5 bases from V and 5 from J; bases not matched to a gene: 7. In germline, CDR1 is LNHDA, CDR2 SQIVND (reference sequence). This CDR3 contains 16 residues. The CDR3 DNA reads TGTGCCAGTAGTCCAGGGACTAGCGGGAGAGGGGAGACCCAGTACTTC. Its protein is CASSPGTSGRGETQYF.

This chain connects TRBV20-1 to TRBJ2-1, with D possibly TRBD1 on 5 matching bases. Deletions cut 3 bases from V and 5 bases from J, with 14 bases between. This CDR3 spans 14 amino acids. Germline V CDR1 and CDR2: DFQATT, SNEGSKA (reference sequence). CDR3 in amino acids: CSASRAGHDNEQFF. The CDR3 bases are TGCAGTGCTAGTCGGGCAGGGCACGACAATGAGCAGTTCTTC.

This clone showed up just a few times. Distinct nucleotide sequences in the sample also encode this CDR3. V gene TRBV7-2 combines with J gene TRBJ1-1; D not resolved. Germline V gene sequence: CDR1 SGHTA, CDR2 FQGNSA. V lost 2 bases and J lost 5, with 3 bases in between. This CDR3 comprises 11 residues. The CDR3 coding sequence is TGTGCCAGCAGCTTATTGACTGAAGCTTTCTTT. Translated: CASSLLTEAFF.

The CDR3 spells CASSTLGRGQFF. DNA for the CDR3: TGTGCCAGCAGTACCTTAGGGCGGGGACAGTTCTTC. The gene calls are TRBV27 and TRBJ2-1, with a weak D call TRBD2 (6 bases). V was clipped by 5 bases and J by 13 bases, with 15 bases between them. This CDR3 spans 12 amino acids. Germline CDR1 MNHEY, CDR2 SMNVEV (reference sequence).

V and J are TRBV4-2 and TRBJ1-4; D may be TRBD1 (5 bases). The CDR3 loop spans 18 amino acids. Per germline, CDR1 LGHNA and CDR2 YNFKEQ. Trimming shortened V by 4 bases and J by 4 bases, and 22 bases separated the two germline ends. The CDR3 spells CASSPRGQGRSSNEKLFF. CDR3 in DNA: TGTGCCAGCAGCCCCCGCGGGCAGGGCAGAAGCAGTAATGAAAAACTGTTTTTT.